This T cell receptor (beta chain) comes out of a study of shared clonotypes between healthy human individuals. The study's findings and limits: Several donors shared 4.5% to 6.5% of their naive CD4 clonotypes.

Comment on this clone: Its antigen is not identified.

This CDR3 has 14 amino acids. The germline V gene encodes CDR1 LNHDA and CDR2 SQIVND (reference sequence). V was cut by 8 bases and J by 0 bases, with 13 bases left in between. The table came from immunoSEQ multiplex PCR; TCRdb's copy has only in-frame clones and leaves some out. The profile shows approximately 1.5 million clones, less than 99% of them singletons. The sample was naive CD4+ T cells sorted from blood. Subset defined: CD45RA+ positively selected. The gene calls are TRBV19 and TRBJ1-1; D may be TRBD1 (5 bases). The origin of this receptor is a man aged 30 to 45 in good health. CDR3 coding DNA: TGTGCCAGTCGGGGCGGGAGTTTGAACACTGAAGCTTTCTTT. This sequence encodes CASRGGSLNTEAFF.